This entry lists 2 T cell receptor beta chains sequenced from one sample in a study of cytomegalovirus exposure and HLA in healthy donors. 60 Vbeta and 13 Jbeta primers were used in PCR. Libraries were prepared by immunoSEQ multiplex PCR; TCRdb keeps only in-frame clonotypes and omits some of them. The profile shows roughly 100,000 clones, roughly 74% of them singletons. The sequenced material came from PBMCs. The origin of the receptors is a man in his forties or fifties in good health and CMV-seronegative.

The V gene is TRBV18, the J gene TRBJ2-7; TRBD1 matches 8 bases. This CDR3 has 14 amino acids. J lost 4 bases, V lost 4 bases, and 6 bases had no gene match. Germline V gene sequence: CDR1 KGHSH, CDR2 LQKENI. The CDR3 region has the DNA TGTGCCAGCTCACTCGGACAGGGAGCGTACGAGCAGTACTTC. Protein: CASSLGQGAYEQYF.

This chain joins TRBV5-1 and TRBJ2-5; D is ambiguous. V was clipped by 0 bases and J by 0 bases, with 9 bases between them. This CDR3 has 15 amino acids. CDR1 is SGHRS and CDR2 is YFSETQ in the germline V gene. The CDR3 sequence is CASSLVPQYQETQYF. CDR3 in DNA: TGCGCCAGCAGCTTGGTCCCCCAGTACCAAGAGACCCAGTACTTC.